This T cell receptor beta chain was sequenced for a study of monozygotic twins with inflammatory bowel disease. One entry per CDR3 protein, without DNA, is what TCRdb gives after re-calling the 5' RACE reads. The table gives fewer than 550,000 distinct CDR3 sequences; the top ten clones make up about 2.3% of it. For this clonotype: Antigen: not known.

Germline V gene lookup returns CDR1 SGHRS and CDR2 YFSETQ. The CDR3 totals 13 residues. Study-wide results and limits: The co-twins with IBD showed lower TCRbeta diversity (inverse Simpson) than their healthy siblings.

This chain links TRBV5-1 with TRBJ1-1; TCRdb's D call of TRBD1 is untestable without DNA. The source material was blood. This clonotype originated in a human donor with ulcerative colitis or Crohn's disease, or a healthy co-twin of an affected twin (not recorded which). CDR3 sequence reads: CASSLPTGAEAFF.